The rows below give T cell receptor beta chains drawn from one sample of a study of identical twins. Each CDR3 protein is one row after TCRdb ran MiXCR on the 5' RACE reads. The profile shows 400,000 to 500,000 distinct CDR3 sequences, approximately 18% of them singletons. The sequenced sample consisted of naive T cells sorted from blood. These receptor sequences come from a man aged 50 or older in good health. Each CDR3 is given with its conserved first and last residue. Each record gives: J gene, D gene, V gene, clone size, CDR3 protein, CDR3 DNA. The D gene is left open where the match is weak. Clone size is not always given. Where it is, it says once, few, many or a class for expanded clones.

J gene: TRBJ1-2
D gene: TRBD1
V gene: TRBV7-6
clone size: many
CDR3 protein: CASSLKVFPTGGDYGYTF
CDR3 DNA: TGTGCCAGCAGCTTAAAAGTGTTCCCGACAGGGGGAGACTATGGCTACACCTTC

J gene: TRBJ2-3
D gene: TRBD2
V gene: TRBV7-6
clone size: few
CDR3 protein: CASSPRLASLTDTQYF
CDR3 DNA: TGTGCCAGCAGCCCCCGACTAGCCTCCCTCACAGATACGCAGTATTTT

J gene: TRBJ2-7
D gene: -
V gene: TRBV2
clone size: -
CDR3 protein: CASTALGRVSYEQYF
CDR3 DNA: TGTGCCAGCACCGCCTTGGGCCGGGTCTCCTACGAGCAGTACTTC

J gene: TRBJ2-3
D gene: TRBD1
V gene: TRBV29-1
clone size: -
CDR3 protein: CSAGTGKADTQYF
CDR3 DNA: TGCAGCGCCGGGACAGGGAAGGCAGATACGCAGTATTTT

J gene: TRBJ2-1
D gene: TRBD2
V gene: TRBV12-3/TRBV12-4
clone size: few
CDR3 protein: CASSFSGRNNEQFF
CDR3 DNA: TGTGCCAGCAGTTTTAGCGGGCGAAACAATGAGCAGTTCTTC

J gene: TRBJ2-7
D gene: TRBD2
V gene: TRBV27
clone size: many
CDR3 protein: CASSFRGLASYEQYF
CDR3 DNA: TGTGCCAGCAGTTTCAGGGGACTAGCCTCCTACGAGCAGTACTTC

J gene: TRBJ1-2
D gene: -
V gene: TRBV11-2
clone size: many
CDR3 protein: CASSSRRSRLLTSTTYGYTF
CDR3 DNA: TGTGCCAGCAGCTCCAGAAGGAGTCGTCTCCTAACCTCTACCACGTATGGCTACACCTTC

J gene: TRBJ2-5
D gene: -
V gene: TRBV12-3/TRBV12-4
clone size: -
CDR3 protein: CASSLNKAPETQYF
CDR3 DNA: TGTGCCAGCAGTCTCAACAAGGCCCCAGAGACCCAGTACTTC

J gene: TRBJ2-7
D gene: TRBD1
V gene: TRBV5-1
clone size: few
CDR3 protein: CASRTGTAFYEQYF
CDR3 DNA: TGCGCCAGCAGAACCGGGACAGCATTCTACGAGCAGTACTTC

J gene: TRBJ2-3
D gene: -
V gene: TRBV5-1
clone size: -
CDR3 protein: CASSRREITDTQYF
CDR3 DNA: TGCGCCAGCAGCCGTAGAGAGATTACAGATACGCAGTATTTT

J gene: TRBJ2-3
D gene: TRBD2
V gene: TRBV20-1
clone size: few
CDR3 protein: CSARSSGRTDTQYF
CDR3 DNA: TGCAGTGCTAGATCTAGCGGGCGCACAGATACGCAGTATTTT

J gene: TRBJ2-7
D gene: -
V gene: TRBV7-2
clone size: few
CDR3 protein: CASSQGQGSYYEQYF
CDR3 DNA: TGTGCCAGCAGCCAAGGGCAGGGGTCGTACTACGAGCAGTACTTC

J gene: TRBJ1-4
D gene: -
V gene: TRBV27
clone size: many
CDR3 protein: CASSLKGLTLLDRGEKLFF
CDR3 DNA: TGTGCCAGCAGTCTTAAGGGTCTGACTCTTTTGGATCGGGGTGAAAAACTGTTTTTT

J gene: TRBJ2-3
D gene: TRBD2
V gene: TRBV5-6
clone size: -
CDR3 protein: CASSRTSGPPRDTQYF
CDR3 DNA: TGTGCCAGCAGCCGGACTAGCGGCCCCCCGCGGGATACGCAGTATTTT

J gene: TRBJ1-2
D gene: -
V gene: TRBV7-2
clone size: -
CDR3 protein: CASSPHQGYGYTF
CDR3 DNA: TGTGCCAGCAGTCCACATCAGGGTTATGGCTACACCTTC

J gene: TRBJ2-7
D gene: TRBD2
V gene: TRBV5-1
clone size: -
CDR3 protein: CASSGGAGVDEQYF
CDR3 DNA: TGCGCCAGCAGCGGGGGAGCGGGAGTGGACGAGCAGTACTTC

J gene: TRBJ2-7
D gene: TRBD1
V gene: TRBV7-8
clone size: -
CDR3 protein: CASGGQKASLEWYF
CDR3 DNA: TGTGCCAGCGGGGGACAGAAAGCCTCCTTAGAGTGGTACTTC

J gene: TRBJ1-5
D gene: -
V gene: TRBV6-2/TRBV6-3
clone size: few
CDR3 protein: CASSYFGSNQPQHF
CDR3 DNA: TGTGCCAGCAGTTACTTTGGGAGCAATCAGCCCCAGCATTTT

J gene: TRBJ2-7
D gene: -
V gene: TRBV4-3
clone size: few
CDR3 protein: CASSQYRSDSYEQYF
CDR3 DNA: TGCGCCAGCAGCCAGTACAGGTCCGACTCCTACGAGCAGTACTTC

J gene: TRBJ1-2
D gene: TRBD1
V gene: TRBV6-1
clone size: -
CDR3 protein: CASRRDSNYGYTF
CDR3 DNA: TGTGCCAGCAGGCGGGACAGTAACTATGGCTACACCTTC

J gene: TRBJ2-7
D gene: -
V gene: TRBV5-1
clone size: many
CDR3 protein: CASSAVDKGGPFSYEQYF
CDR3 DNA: TGCGCCAGCAGCGCGGTGGATAAGGGGGGGCCCTTCTCCTACGAGCAGTACTTC

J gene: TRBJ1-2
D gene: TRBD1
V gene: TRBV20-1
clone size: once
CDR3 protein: CSARAWGGQPIINYGYPF
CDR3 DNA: TGCAGTGCTAGAGCTTGGGGGGGACAGCCTATCATTAACTATGGCTACCCCTTC

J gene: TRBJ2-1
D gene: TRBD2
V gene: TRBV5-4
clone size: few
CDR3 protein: CASSLTSGREGEQFF
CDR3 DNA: TGTGCCAGCAGCCTTACTAGCGGGAGAGAAGGAGAGCAGTTCTTC

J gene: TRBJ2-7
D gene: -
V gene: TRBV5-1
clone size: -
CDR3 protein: CASSLGPGTSDEQYF
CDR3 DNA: TGCGCCAGCAGCTTGGGCCCCGGGACATCGGACGAGCAGTACTTC

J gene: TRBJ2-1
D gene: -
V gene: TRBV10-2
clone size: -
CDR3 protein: CASSESFFRDSYNEQFF
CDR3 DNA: TGCGCCAGCAGTGAGTCGTTCTTCCGAGACTCCTACAATGAGCAGTTCTTC

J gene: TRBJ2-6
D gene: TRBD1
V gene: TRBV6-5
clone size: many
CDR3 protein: CASSYAPGQGYGANVLTF
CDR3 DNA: TGTGCCAGCAGTTACGCACCGGGACAGGGATATGGGGCCAACGTCCTGACTTTC

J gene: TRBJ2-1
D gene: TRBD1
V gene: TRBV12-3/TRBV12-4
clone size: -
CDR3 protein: CASSMGTAPYNEQFF
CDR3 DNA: TGTGCCAGCAGTATGGGGACAGCCCCCTACAATGAGCAGTTCTTC